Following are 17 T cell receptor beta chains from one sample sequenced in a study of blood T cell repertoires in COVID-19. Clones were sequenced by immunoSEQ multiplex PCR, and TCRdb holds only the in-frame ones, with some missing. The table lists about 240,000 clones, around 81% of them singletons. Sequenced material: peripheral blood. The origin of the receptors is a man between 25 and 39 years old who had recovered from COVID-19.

In DNA, the CDR3 is TGTGCCAGCAGCTTGGGCAGTCACTCTGGGGCCAACGTCCTGACTTTC. Its protein product is CASSLGSHSGANVLTF. The chain is built from TRBV11-2 and TRBJ2-6; D gene ambiguous. Germline assignment: CDR1 SGHAT and CDR2 FQNNGV. This CDR3 has 16 residues. Trimming pared 3 bases from V and 0 bases from J, leaving 9 bases between.

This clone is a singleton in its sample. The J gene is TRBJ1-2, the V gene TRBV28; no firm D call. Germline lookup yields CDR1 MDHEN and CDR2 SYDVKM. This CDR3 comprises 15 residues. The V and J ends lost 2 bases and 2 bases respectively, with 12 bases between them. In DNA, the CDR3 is TGTGCCAGCAGTTTAACCCTCGGGGTAAACTATGGCTACACCTTC. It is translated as CASSLTLGVNYGYTF.

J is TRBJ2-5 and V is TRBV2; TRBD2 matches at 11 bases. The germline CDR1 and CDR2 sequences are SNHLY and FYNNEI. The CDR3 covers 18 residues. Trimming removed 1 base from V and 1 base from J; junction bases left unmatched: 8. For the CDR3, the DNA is TGTGCCAGCAGTGAAGGGCTAGCGGGGGGCCGCCCCCAAGAGACCCAGTACTTC. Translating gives CASSEGLAGGRPQETQYF.

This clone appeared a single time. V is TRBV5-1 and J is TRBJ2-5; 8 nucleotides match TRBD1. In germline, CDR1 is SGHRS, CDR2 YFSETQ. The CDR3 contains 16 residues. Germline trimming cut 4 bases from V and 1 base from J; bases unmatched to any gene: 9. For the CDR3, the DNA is TGCGCCAGCAGCGGGGCAGGGGGCGGTCGCCAAGAGACCCAGTACTTC. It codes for CASSGAGGGRQETQYF.

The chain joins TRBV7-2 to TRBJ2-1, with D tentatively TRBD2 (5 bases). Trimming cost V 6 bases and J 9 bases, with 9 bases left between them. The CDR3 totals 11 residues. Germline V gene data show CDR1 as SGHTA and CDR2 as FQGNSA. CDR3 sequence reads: CASRWGAEQFF. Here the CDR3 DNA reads TGTGCCAGCAGATGGGGAGCTGAGCAGTTCTTC. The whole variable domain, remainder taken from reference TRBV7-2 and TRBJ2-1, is GAGVSQSPSNKVTEKGKDVELRCDPISGHTALYWYRQSLGQGLEFLIYFQGNSAPDKSGLPSDRFSAERTGGSVSTLTIQRTQQEDSAVYLCASRWGAEQFFGPGTRLTVL.

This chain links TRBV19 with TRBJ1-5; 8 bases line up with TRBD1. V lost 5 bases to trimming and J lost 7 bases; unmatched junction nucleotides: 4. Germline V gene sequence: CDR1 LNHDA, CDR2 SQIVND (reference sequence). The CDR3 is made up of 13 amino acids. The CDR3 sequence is CASSFTGGQPQHF. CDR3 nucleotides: TGTGCCAGTAGTTTTACAGGGGGGCAGCCCCAGCATTTT. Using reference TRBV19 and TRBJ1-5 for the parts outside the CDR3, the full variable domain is DGGITQSPKYLFRKEGQNVTLSCEQNLNHDAMYWYRQDPGQGLRLIYYSQIVNDFQKGDIAEGYSVSREKKESFPLTVTSAQKNPTAFYLCASSFTGGQPQHFGDGTRLSIL.

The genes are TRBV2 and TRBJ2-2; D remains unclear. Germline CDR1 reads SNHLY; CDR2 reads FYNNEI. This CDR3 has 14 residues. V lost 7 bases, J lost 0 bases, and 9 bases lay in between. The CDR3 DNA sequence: TGTGCCAGCATATTTCTTACGAACACCGGGGAGCTGTTTTTT. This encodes CASIFLTNTGELFF. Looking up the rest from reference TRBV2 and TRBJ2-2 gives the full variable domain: EPEVTQTPSHQVTQMGQEVILRCVPISNHLYFYWYRQILGQKVEFLVSFYNNEISEKSEIFDDQFSVERPDGSNFTLKIRSTKLEDSAMYFCASIFLTNTGELFFGEGSRLTVL.

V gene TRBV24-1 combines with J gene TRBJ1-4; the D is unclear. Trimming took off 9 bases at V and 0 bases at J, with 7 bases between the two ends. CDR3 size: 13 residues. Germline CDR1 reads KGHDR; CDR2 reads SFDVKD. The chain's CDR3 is CATRGATNEKLFF. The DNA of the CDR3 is TGTGCCACCCGGGGTGCAACTAATGAAAAACTGTTTTTT.

The CDR3 is CASIPPLSGTGIYGYTF. The CDR3 nucleotides read TGTGCCAGCATTCCTCCCCTCTCCGGGACAGGAATATATGGCTACACCTTC. V gene TRBV2 combines with J gene TRBJ1-2, with 8 bases aligning to TRBD1. The germline V gene has CDR1 SNHLY and CDR2 FYNNEI. V lost 7 bases to trimming and J lost 5 bases; unmatched junction nucleotides: 18. This CDR3 has 17 amino acids.

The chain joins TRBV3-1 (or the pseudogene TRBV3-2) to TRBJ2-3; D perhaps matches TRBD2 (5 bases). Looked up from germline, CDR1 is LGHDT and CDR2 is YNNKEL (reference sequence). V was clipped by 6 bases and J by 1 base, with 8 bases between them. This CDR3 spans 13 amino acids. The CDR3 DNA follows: TGTGCCAGCAGAAACGGGGGCACAGATACGCAGTATTTT. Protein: CASRNGGTDTQYF.

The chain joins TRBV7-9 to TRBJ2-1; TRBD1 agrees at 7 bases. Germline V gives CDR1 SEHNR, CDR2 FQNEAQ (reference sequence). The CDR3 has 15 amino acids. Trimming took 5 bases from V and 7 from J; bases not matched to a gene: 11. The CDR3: CASSPTGQSLNEQFF. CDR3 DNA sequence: TGTGCCAGCAGCCCTACGGGACAGTCTTTGAATGAGCAGTTCTTC.

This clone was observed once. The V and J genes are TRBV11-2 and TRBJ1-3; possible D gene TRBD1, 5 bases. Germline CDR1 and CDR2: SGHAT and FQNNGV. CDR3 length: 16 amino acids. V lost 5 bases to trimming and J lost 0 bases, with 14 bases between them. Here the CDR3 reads CASSPNPGPSGNTIYF. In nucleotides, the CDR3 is TGTGCCAGCAGCCCTAACCCAGGGCCCTCTGGAAACACCATATATTTT.

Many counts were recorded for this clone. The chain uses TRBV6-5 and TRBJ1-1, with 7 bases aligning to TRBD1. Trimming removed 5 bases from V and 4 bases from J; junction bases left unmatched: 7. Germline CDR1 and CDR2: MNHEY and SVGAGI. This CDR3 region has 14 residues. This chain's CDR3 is CASSRTGGVTEAFF. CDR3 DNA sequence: TGTGCCAGCAGTCGGACAGGCGGTGTCACTGAAGCTTTCTTT.

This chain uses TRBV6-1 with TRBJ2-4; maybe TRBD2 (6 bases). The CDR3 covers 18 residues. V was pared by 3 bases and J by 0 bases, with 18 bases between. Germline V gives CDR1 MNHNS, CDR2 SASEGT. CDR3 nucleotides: TGTGCCAGCAGTGAGTTTGGTGGTGGTAGCGGAGCCAAAAACATTCAGTACTTC. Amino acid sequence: CASSEFGGGSGAKNIQYF.

The CDR3 is CASSLDGDYQPQHF. In DNA form, the CDR3 reads TGTGCCAGCAGCTTAGACGGTGACTATCAGCCCCAGCATTTT. The rearrangement uses TRBV7-2 and TRBJ1-5, with D hard to call. The CDR3 is made up of 14 amino acids. Trimming took 1 base from V and 5 from J, leaving 9 bases between them. Germline V CDR1 and CDR2: SGHTA, FQGNSA.

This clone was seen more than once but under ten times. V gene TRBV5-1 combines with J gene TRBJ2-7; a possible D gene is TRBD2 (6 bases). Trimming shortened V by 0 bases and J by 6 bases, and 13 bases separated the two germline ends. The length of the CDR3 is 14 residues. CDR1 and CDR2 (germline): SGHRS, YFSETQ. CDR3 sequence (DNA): TGCGCCAGCAGCTTGGATCCTAGCGTCATCGAGCAGTACTTC. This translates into CASSLDPSVIEQYF.

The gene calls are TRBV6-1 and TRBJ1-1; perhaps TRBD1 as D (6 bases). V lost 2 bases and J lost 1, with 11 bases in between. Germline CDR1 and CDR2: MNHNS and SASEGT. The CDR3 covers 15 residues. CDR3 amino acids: CASSERTVPNTEAFF. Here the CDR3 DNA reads TGTGCCAGCAGTGAAAGGACAGTACCGAACACTGAAGCTTTCTTT.